Below, 26 T cell receptor beta chains from the same sample are listed, as sequenced in a study of beta chain features in type 1 diabetes. The whole isolated RNA underwent reverse transcription, so sequencing captured expressed TCRB transcripts. Using immunoSEQ multiplex PCR, the repertoire was profiled, and TCRdb retains in-frame clones only, with some absent. The sample comprises some 48,000 clones, roughly 40% of which are singletons, and approximately 0.13% rests with the top ten. No cognate antigen is known for these TCRs. Broader study findings: TCRB CDR3s from Type 1 diabetes patients were moderately but significantly shorter in all four CD4+ subsets.

Source material: stem cell memory CD4+ T cells from blood. Source of these receptors: a man aged 30-40 years with type 1 diabetes.

The J gene is TRBJ1-4, the V gene TRBV28, with D maybe TRBD1 (5 bases). Germline CDR1 is MDHEN and CDR2 is SYDVKM. This CDR3 is 14 amino acids long. V gave up 3 bases and J gave up 5 bases, with 10 bases separating them. CDR3 amino acids: CASSFQGGNEKLFF. The CDR3 DNA is TGTGCCAGCAGTTTTCAGGGAGGAAATGAAAAACTGTTTTTT.

This clone was seen a few times. J is TRBJ2-1 and V is TRBV7-2; 9 positions match TRBD2. Losses at the gene ends were 1 base for V and 8 bases for J; bases not matched to a gene: 6. The CDR3 runs to 15 residues. Germline V gene sequence: CDR1 SGHTA, CDR2 FQGNSA. CDR3 DNA sequence: TGTGCCAGCAGCTTAGGGGCGGGAGGGCAGTATGAGCAGTTCTTC. Translation: CASSLGAGGQYEQFF.

The gene calls are TRBV19 and TRBJ2-1, with a possible D match to TRBD2 (6 bases). The ends were cut back, 5 bases at V and 5 bases at J, with 19 bases in the middle. Germline values: CDR1 LNHDA, CDR2 SQIVND (reference sequence). The CDR3 has 16 residues. The CDR3 loop reads CASSFLGLSPHNEQFF. Written as DNA, the CDR3 is TGTGCCAGTAGTTTCTTGGGACTGTCCCCTCACAATGAGCAGTTCTTC.

In its sample, this clone was seen a few times. The genes are TRBV6-6 and TRBJ2-2, with 10 bases identical to TRBD2. Trimming cost V 5 bases and J 4 bases; bases outside gene matches: 4. CDR1 and CDR2 from the germline V gene are MNHNY and SVGAGI (reference sequence). The CDR3 is 15 amino acids. The CDR3 bases are TGTGCCAGCAGTCCCCTAGCGGGAGCCACCGGGGAGCTGTTTTTT. Protein product: CASSPLAGATGELFF.

The chain has TRBV2 and TRBJ2-7; no definite D call. This CDR3 is built from 14 residues. The V and J ends lost 3 bases and 9 bases respectively, with 18 bases between them. Germline V gene data show CDR1 as SNHLY and CDR2 as FYNNEI. In nucleotides, the CDR3 is TGTGCCAGCAGTGATAATGGGCACAACCTACGGCAGTACTTC. It yields the protein CASSDNGHNLRQYF.

The genes are TRBV25-1 and TRBJ2-7; maybe TRBD1 (6 bases). Trimming pared 0 bases from V and 4 bases from J, leaving 7 bases between. Germline assignment: CDR1 MGHDK and CDR2 SYGVNS. CDR3 length equals 13 residues. The CDR3 here is CASSEYTGYEQYF. The DNA of the CDR3 is TGTGCCAGCAGTGAATATACAGGGTACGAGCAGTACTTC.

This clone was recorded a few times. The chain recombines TRBV21-1 with TRBJ2-7; TRBD1 is the table's D call and was not checked against the DNA. TRBV21-1 is recorded as a pseudogene. The CDR3 is 14 residues long. Here the CDR3 reads CASSNRGSSYEQYF. The CDR3 bases are TGTGCCAGCAGCAACAGGGGGAGCTCCTACGAGCAGTACTTC.

This clone was detected a few times. The chain recombines TRBV6-5 with TRBJ1-5; D uncertain. The CDR3 has 13 residues. The V and J ends lost 8 bases and 5 bases respectively, with 13 bases between them. The V gene's germline CDR1 is MNHEY and CDR2 SVGAGI. The DNA of the CDR3 is TGTGCCAGCGGAGCATCTTTATATCAGCCCCAGCATTTT. Translating gives CASGASLYQPQHF.

This clone was observed a handful of times. This chain connects TRBV7-8 to TRBJ2-1; D is possibly TRBD2 (6 bases). This CDR3 is 14 amino acids long. Germline-derived CDR1 and CDR2 are SGHVS and FQNEAQ. The V and J ends lost 3 bases and 9 bases respectively, with 15 bases between them. This CDR3 reads CASSFSLAVAEQFF. CDR3 in DNA: TGTGCCAGCAGCTTTTCTTTAGCGGTGGCTGAGCAGTTCTTC.

There are a few counts of this clone. This chain joins TRBV4-2 and TRBJ2-1; D not resolved. The V gene lost 0 bases and the J gene lost 15 bases, with 12 bases spanning the gap. Per germline, CDR1 LGHNA and CDR2 YNFKEQ. The CDR3 covers 12 residues. Written as DNA, the CDR3 is TGTGCCAGCAGCCAAGAACGCCAGAAGCGGTTCTTC. Its protein product is CASSQERQKRFF.

Written as DNA, the CDR3 is TGTGCCAGCAGCACAGGGACCTCTGGAAACACCATATATTTT. This codes for CASSTGTSGNTIYF. The rearrangement joins TRBV13 to TRBJ1-3; possibly TRBD1 for D (6 bases). The germline gives CDR1 PRHDT, CDR2 FYEKMQ (reference sequence). This CDR3 comprises 14 residues. Trimming removed 5 bases from V and 0 bases from J, with 8 bases in between.

The chain uses TRBV5-1 and TRBJ2-1; weak D call: TRBD2 (6 bases). The germline gives CDR1 SGHRS, CDR2 YFSETQ. CDR3 length: 13 amino acids. V was clipped by 0 bases and J by 8 bases, with 9 bases between them. The CDR3: CASSLAGSDEQFF. CDR3 nucleotides: TGCGCCAGCAGCTTGGCCGGGAGTGATGAGCAGTTCTTC. The full variable domain, with the rest looked up from reference TRBV5-1 and TRBJ2-1, is KAGVTQTPRYLIKTRGQQVTLSCSPISGHRSVSWYQQTPGQGLQFLFEYFSETQRNKGNFPGRFSGRQFSNSRSEMNVSTLELGDSALYLCASSLAGSDEQFFGPGTRLTVL.

This clone occurred a few times. V gene TRBV4-2 combines with J gene TRBJ2-1; 13 nucleotides match TRBD2. Per the germline V gene, CDR1 is LGHNA and CDR2 is YNFKEQ. The CDR3 covers 17 residues. J lost 8 bases, V lost 4 bases, and 11 bases had no gene match. Written as DNA, the CDR3 is TGTGCCAGCAGCCTCCTCGGGAGGACTAGCGGGAGCTATGAGCAGTTCTTC. Amino acid sequence: CASSLLGRTSGSYEQFF.

The V and J genes are TRBV7-9 and TRBJ1-4; weak D call: TRBD1 (6 bases). The CDR3 spans 18 residues. Trimming left V 3 bases short and J 0 bases short, with 17 bases between. Germline V CDR1 and CDR2: SEHNR, FQNEAQ (reference sequence). The DNA of the CDR3 is TGTGCCAGCAGCTTGGGCCAGGGGCGTTCTGCAACTAATGAAAAACTGTTTTTT. As protein: CASSLGQGRSATNEKLFF.

V usage is TRBV5-4 and J usage is TRBJ2-5, with D possibly matching TRBD2 (6 bases). V lost 4 bases and J lost 2, with 15 bases in between. The CDR3 sequence is 15 residues long. Germline-derived CDR1 and CDR2 are SGHNT and YYREEE (reference sequence). The CDR3 loop reads CASSLVNRGQETQYF. CDR3 coding DNA: TGTGCCAGCAGCCTGGTCAACCGGGGGCAAGAGACCCAGTACTTC.

This chain joins TRBV6-1 and TRBJ2-7; D unresolved. Per germline, CDR1 MNHNS and CDR2 SASEGT. The CDR3 is made up of 13 amino acids. V was trimmed by 9 bases and J by 5 bases, leaving 17 bases between them. The DNA for the CDR3 is TGTGCCAGTCAACCAGATCTCCTCCACGAGCAGTACTTC. Translating gives CASQPDLLHEQYF.

This chain uses TRBV6-5 with TRBJ2-4, with TRBD1 matching over 7 bases. The V and J ends lost 6 bases and 7 bases, in that order; junction bases with no gene match: 9. The germline gives CDR1 MNHEY, CDR2 SVGAGI. The CDR3 sequence is 14 residues long. CDR3 sequence: CASRRAPGQNIQYF. CDR3 nucleotides: TGTGCCAGCAGGCGCGCTCCGGGACAGAACATTCAGTACTTC.

The genes are TRBV5-1 and TRBJ2-5; 9 bases map to TRBD1. The CDR3 is 15 residues long. The trim removed 0 bases at V and 4 bases at J, leaving 4 bases unmatched. Germline CDR1 reads SGHRS; CDR2 reads YFSETQ. CDR3: CASSLAGTGRETQYF. The CDR3 bases are TGCGCCAGCAGCTTGGCCGGGACAGGGAGAGAGACCCAGTACTTC.

This chain joins TRBV28 and TRBJ2-7; D remains unclear. CDR1 and CDR2 from the germline V gene are MDHEN and SYDVKM. The V and J ends lost 1 base and 0 bases respectively, with 7 bases between them. The CDR3 covers 14 residues. CDR3 residues: CASSLLAASYEQYF. In DNA form, the CDR3 reads TGTGCCAGCAGTTTATTAGCAGCCTCCTACGAGCAGTACTTC.

This clone appeared a few times. The chain combines TRBV7-2 with TRBJ2-2; the match to TRBD1 covers 8 bases. CDR3 length equals 15 residues. V gave up 3 bases and J gave up 1 base; unmatched junction bases: 1. Germline V gives CDR1 SGHTA, CDR2 FQGNSA. CDR3 coding DNA: TGTGCCAGCAGCTTCACAGGGGGGAACACCGGGGAGCTGTTTTTT. Amino acids: CASSFTGGNTGELFF.

V usage is TRBV2 and J usage is TRBJ2-2, with 8 bases lining up with TRBD1. CDR3 length: 13 residues. Germline V gives CDR1 SNHLY, CDR2 FYNNEI. V shed 6 bases, J shed 5 bases, and the junction held 2 bases outside the gene matches. CDR3 coding DNA: TGTGCCAGCAGGGACAGGGTAACCGGGGAGCTGTTTTTT. This encodes CASRDRVTGELFF.

The chain has TRBV7-2 and TRBJ2-7; D is undetermined. V dropped 3 bases and J dropped 9 bases, with 9 bases sitting between them. The CDR3 spans 11 residues. Germline assignment: CDR1 SGHTA and CDR2 FQGNSA. The CDR3 bases are TGTGCCAGCAGCTTGCAACAGAGGCAGTACTTC. Translated: CASSLQQRQYF.

The gene calls are TRBV19 and TRBJ2-3; D may be TRBD1 (5 bases). Deletions cut 2 bases from V and 4 bases from J, with 13 bases between. The CDR3 loop spans 15 amino acids. CDR1 LNHDA and CDR2 SQIVND come from the germline V gene (reference sequence). CDR3 sequence (DNA): TGTGCCAGTAGTATAACGGCAGGGTTCGCAGATACGCAGTATTTT. Translating it yields CASSITAGFADTQYF.

The chain links TRBV7-6 to TRBJ2-7, with a weak D call TRBD1 (6 bases). Trimming removed 2 bases at V and 2 bases at J, with 10 bases between. Germline V lookup: CDR1 SGHVS, CDR2 FNYEAQ. The CDR3 is made up of 14 amino acids. DNA of the CDR3: TGTGCCAGCAGCTTAAGGGGGAGTACCTACGAGCAGTACTTC. Translation: CASSLRGSTYEQYF.

This clone was recorded a few times. The genes are TRBV7-9 and TRBJ2-7; 8 bases map to TRBD1. The length of the CDR3 is 16 residues. Trimming removed 0 bases from V and 8 bases from J; junction bases left unmatched: 12. Germline V gene sequence: CDR1 SEHNR, CDR2 FQNEAQ (reference sequence). Here the CDR3 DNA reads TGTGCCAGCAGCTTAGCGGGTGCAGGGACAGGATATCAGCAGTACTTC. Translated: CASSLAGAGTGYQQYF.

The V and J genes are TRBV5-1 and TRBJ2-2; 7 bases align to TRBD1. V shed 1 base and J 0 bases; nucleotides not matched to a gene: 0. The CDR3 covers 15 residues. In germline, CDR1 is SGHRS, CDR2 YFSETQ. The CDR3 sequence is CASSLQGANTGELFF. The CDR3 coding sequence is TGCGCCAGCAGCTTGCAGGGGGCGAACACCGGGGAGCTGTTTTTT.